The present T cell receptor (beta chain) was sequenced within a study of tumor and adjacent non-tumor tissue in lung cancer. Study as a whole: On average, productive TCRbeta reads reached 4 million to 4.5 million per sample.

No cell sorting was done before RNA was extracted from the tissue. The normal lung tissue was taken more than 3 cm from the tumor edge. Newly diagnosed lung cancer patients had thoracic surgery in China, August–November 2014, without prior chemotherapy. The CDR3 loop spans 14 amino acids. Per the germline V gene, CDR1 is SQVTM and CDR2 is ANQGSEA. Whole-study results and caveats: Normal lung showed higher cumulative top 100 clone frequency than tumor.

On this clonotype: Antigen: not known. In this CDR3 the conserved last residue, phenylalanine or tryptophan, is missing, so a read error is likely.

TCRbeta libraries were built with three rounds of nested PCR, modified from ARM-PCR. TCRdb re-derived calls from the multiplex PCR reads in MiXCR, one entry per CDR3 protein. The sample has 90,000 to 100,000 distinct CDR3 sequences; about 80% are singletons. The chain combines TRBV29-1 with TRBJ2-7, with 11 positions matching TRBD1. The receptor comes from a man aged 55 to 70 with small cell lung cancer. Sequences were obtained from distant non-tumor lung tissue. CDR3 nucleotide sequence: TGTAGCGCCGCAGGGACAGGGGGTTTCTACGAGCAGTACCTC. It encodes CSAAGTGGFYEQYL.